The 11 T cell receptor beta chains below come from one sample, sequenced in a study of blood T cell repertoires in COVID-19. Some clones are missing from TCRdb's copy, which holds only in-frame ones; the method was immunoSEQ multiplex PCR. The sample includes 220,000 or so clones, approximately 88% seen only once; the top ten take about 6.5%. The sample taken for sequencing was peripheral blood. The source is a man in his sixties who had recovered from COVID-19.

This chain's CDR3 is CASSLPLAGRYEQYF. The CDR3 DNA follows: TGTGCCAGCAGCTTGCCTCTAGCGGGAAGGTACGAGCAGTACTTC. The chain recombines TRBV5-6 with TRBJ2-7, with 9 bases identical to TRBD2. Trimming cost V 1 base and J 4 bases; bases outside gene matches: 6. Germline CDR1 is SGHDT and CDR2 is YYEEEE. CDR3 length equals 15 residues.

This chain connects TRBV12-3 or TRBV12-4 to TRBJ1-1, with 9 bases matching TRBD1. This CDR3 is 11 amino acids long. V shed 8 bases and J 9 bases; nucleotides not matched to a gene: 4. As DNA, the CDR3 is TGTGCCAGCGGAAACAGGGGGCAAGCTTTCTTT. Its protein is CASGNRGQAFF.

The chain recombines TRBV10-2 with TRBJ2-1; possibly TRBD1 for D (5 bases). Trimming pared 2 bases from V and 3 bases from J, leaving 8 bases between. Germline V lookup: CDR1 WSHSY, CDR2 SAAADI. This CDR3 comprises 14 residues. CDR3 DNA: TGCGCCAGCAGTGAGGGACAAAACTACAATGAGCAGTTCTTC. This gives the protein CASSEGQNYNEQFF.

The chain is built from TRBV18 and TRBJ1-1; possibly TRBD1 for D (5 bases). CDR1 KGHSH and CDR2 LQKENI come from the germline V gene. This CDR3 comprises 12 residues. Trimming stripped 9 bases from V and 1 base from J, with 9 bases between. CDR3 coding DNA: TGTGCCAGTCATGACAGGAACACTGAAGCTTTCTTT. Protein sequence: CASHDRNTEAFF.

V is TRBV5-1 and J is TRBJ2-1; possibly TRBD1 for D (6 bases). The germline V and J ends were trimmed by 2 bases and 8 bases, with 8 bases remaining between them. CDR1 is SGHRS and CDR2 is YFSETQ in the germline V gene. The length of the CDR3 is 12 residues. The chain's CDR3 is CASSLQGDEQFF. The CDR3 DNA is TGCGCCAGCAGCTTACAGGGAGATGAGCAGTTCTTC.

The CDR3 loop is CASSPRQGGEEKLFF. Written as DNA, the CDR3 is TGTGCCAGCAGCCCCCGTCAGGGGGGAGAAGAAAAACTGTTTTTT. V and J are TRBV4-2 and TRBJ1-4; 7 bases line up with TRBD1. J lost 8 bases, V lost 4 bases, and 10 bases had no gene match. The CDR3 runs to 15 residues. Germline V gene lookup returns CDR1 LGHNA and CDR2 YNFKEQ.

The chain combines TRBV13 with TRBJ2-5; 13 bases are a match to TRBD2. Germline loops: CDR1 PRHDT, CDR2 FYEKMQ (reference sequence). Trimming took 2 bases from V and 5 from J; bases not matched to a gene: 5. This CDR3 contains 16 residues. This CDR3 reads CASSLRLAGGAETQYF. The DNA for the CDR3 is TGTGCCAGCAGCTTAAGACTAGCGGGAGGAGCGGAGACCCAGTACTTC. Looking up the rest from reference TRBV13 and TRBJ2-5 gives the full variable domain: AAGVIQSPRHLIKEKRETATLKCYPIPRHDTVYWYQQGPGQDPQFLISFYEKMQSDKGSIPDRFSAQQFSDYHSELNMSSLELGDSALYFCASSLRLAGGAETQYFGPGTRLLVL.

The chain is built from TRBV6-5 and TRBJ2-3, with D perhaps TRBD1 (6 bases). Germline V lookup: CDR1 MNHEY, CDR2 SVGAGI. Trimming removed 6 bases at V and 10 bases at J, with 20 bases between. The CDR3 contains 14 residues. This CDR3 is CASSKEQGFFSQYF. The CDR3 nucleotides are TGTGCCAGCAGCAAAGAACAGGGCTTTTTTTCGCAGTATTTT.

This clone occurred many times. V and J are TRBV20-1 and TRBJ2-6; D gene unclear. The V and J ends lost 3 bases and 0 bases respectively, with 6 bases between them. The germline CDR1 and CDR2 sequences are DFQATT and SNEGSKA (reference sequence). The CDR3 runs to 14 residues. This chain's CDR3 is CSASISSGANVLTF. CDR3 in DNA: TGCAGTGCTAGTATTAGCTCTGGGGCCAACGTCCTGACTTTC.

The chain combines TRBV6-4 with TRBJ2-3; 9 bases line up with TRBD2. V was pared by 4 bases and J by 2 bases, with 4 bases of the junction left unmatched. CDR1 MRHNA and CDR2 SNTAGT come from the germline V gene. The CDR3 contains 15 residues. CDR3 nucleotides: TGTGCCAGCAGTGTCGTAGCGGGGGTCACAGATACGCAGTATTTT. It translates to CASSVVAGVTDTQYF.

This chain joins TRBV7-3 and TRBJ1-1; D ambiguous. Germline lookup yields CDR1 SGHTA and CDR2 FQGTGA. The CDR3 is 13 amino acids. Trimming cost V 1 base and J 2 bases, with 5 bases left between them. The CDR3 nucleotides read TGTGCCAGCAGCTTAAGACAAAACACTGAAGCTTTCTTT. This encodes CASSLRQNTEAFF.